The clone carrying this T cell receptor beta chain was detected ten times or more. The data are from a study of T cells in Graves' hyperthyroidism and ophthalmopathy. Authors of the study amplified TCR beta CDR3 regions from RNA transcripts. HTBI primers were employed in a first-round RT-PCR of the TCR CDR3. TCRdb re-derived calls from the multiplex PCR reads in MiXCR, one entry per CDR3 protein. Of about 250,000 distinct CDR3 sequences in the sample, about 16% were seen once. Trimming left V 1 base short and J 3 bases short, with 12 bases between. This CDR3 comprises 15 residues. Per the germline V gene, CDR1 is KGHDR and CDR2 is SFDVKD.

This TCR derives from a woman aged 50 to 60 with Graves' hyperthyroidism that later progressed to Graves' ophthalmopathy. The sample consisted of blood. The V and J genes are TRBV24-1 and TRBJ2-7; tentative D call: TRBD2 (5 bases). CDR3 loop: CATSDFGGSIYEQYF. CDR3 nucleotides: TGTGCCACCAGTGATTTTGGCGGGTCAATCTACGAGCAGTACTTC.